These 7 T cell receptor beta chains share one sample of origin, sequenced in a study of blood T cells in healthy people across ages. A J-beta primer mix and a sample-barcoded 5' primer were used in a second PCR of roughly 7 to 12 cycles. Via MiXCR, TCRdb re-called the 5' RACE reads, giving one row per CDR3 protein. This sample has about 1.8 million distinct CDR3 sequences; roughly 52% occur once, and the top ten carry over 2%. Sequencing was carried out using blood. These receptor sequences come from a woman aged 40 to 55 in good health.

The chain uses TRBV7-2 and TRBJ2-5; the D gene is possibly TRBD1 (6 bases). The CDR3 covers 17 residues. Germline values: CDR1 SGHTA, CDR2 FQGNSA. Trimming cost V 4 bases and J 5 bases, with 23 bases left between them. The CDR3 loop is CASSSRTVPGARETQYF. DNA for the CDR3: TGTGCCAGCAGCTCGCGAACGGTCCCAGGGGCCAGGGAGACCCAGTACTTC.

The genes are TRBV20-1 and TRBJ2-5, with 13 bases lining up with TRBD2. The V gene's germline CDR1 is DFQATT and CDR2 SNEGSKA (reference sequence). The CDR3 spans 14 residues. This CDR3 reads CGVLAGGPGETQYF. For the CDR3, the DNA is TGCGGAGTACTAGCGGGGGGGCCAGGAGAGACCCAGTACTTC.

The CDR3 reads CASSVGYSLYEQYF. For the CDR3, the DNA is TGTGCCAGCAGTGTAGGATATTCACTCTACGAGCAGTACTTC. The rearrangement joins TRBV2 to TRBJ2-7; D remains unclear. Trimming took off 4 bases at V and 3 bases at J, with 13 bases between the two ends. This CDR3 contains 14 residues. Germline loops: CDR1 SNHLY, CDR2 FYNNEI.

The CDR3, as DNA: TGTGCCACCAGTGCATCAGGCTATGGCTACACCTTC. It translates to CATSASGYGYTF. The chain combines TRBV24-1 with TRBJ1-2; D unresolved. Germline V gene lookup returns CDR1 KGHDR and CDR2 SFDVKD. This CDR3 spans 12 amino acids. Trimming took 5 bases from V and 4 from J, leaving 7 bases between them.

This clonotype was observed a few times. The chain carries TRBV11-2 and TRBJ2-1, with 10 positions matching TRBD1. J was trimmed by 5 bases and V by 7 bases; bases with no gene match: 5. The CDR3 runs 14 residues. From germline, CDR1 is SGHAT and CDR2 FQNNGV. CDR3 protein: CASIKGQGNNEQFF. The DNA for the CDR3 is TGTGCCAGCATCAAGGGACAGGGGAACAATGAGCAGTTCTTC.

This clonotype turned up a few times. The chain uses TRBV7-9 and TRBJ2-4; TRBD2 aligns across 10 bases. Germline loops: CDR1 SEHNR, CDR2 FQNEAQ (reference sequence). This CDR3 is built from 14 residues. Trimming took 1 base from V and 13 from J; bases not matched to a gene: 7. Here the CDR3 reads CASSLVAGGLEQYF. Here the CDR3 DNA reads TGTGCCAGCAGCTTAGTAGCGGGGGGCTTGGAGCAGTACTTC.

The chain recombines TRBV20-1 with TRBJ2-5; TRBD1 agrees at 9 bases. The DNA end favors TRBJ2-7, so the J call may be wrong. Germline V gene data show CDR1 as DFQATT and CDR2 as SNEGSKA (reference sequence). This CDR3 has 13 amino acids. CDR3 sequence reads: CSVPGQGHYEQYF. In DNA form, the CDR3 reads TGCAGTGTCCCGGGACAGGGACACTACGAGCAGTACTTC.